This TCR beta chain is from a study of OX40 agonist ivuxolimab in advanced cancers. Study as a whole: Patients enrolled in dose escalation were diagnosed with hepatocellular carcinoma, melanoma, renal cell or head and neck cancer.

CDR1 GTSNPN and CDR2 SVGIG come from the germline V gene (reference sequence). V was pared by 6 bases and J by 0 bases, with 12 bases between. The CDR3 has 13 residues. This clone has just one count. The data were produced by immunoSEQ multiplex PCR, yet TCRdb's version contains in-frame clones alone and is incomplete. Here the sample spans fewer than 120,000 clones, roughly 87% being singletons. The V call is TRBV30, the J call TRBJ2-7; D is undetermined. The sample was CD4+ or CD8+ T cells sorted from blood, taken in a trial of the OX40 agonist ivuxolimab. The clonotype comes from an adult with an advanced solid tumor such as melanoma, head and neck, liver or kidney cancer. CDR3 in DNA: TGTGCCTGCGATACAAGGAGCTCCTACGAGCAGTACTTC. It yields the protein CACDTRSSYEQYF.